This TCR beta chain was documented in a study of PD-1 blockade in classical Hodgkin lymphoma. Study results and limitations: Relapsed/refractory patients reportedly had the lowest baseline TCR diversity, below newly diagnosed patients, who were below healthy donors. Individuals initiating nivolumab under 1 year after ASCT were excluded.

Brentuximab vedotin exposure varied, and every patient relapsed after autologous stem cell transplantation. Germline CDR1 reads LNHDA; CDR2 reads SQIVND (reference sequence). The CDR3 is 12 amino acids. The ends were cut back, 5 bases at V and 5 bases at J, with 9 bases in the middle. Profiled with immunoSEQ multiplex PCR; TCRdb holds only in-frame clones, not every one. The sample holds approximately 52,000 clones, roughly 73% seen once. Remarks on this clone: As yet, its antigen is unknown.

This sequence originates from a human donor with classical Hodgkin lymphoma. The chain recombines TRBV19 with TRBJ2-5; tentatively, D is TRBD1 or TRBD2 (5 bases each). Sequenced material: peripheral blood mononuclear cells (PBMCs), taken before the second cycle of nivolumab. CDR3 sequence reads: CASSGGGETQYF. The CDR3 DNA reads as TGTGCCAGTAGTGGGGGTGGGGAGACCCAGTACTTC.